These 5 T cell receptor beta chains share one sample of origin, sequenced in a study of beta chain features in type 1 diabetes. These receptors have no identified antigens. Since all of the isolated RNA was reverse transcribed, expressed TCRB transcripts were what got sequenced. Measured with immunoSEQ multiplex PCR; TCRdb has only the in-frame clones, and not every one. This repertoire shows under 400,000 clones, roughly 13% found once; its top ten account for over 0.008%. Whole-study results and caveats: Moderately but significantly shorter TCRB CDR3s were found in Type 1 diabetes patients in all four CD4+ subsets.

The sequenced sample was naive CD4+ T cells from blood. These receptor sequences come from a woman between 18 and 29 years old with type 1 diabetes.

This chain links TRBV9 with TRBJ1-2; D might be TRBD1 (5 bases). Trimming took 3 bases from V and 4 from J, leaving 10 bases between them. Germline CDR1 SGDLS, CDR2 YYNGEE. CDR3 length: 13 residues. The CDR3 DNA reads TGTGCCAGCAGCGCCACGGGGGGCTATGGCTACACCTTC. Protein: CASSATGGYGYTF.

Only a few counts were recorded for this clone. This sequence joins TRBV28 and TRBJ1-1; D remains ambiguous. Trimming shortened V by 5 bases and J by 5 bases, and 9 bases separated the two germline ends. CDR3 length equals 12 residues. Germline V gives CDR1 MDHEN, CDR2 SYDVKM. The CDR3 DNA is TGTGCCAGCAGTGGCGGAGGGACTGAAGCTTTCTTT. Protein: CASSGGGTEAFF.

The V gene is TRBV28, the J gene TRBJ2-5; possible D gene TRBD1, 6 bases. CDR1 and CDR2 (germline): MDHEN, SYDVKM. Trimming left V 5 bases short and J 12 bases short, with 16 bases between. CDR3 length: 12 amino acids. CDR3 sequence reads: CASSLQAGGKYF. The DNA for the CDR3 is TGTGCCAGCAGTCTACAGGCTGGGGGCAAGTACTTC.

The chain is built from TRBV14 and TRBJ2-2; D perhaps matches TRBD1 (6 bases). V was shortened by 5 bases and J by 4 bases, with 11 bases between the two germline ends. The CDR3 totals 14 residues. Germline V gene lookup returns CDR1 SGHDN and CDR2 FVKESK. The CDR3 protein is CASSGWTVTGELFF. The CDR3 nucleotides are TGTGCCAGCAGCGGATGGACAGTCACCGGGGAGCTGTTTTTT. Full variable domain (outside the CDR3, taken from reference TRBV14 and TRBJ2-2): EAGVTQFPSHSVIEKGQTVTLRCDPISGHDNLYWYRRVMGKEIKFLLHFVKESKQDESGMPNNRFLAERTGGTYSTLKVQPAELEDSGVYFCASSGWTVTGELFFGEGSRLTVL.

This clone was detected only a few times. This CDR3 is CASSVRGLEETQYF. In DNA, the CDR3 is TGTGCCAGCAGTGTCAGGGGGCTAGAAGAGACCCAGTACTTC. The V call is TRBV9, the J call TRBJ2-5; 8 bases agree with TRBD1. With V trimmed by 5 bases and J by 3 bases, 6 bases remained unmatched. Germline V gene data show CDR1 as SGDLS and CDR2 as YYNGEE. This CDR3 region has 14 residues.